A single sample gave rise to the 3 T cell receptor beta chains below, sequenced in a study of cytomegalovirus exposure and HLA in healthy donors. PCR primers comprised 60 Vbeta and 13 Jbeta primers. Measured with immunoSEQ multiplex PCR; TCRdb has only the in-frame clones, and not every one. The repertoire holds some 130,000 clones, with about four fifths as singletons. Input material: PBMCs. These receptors all come from a man between 18 and 29 years old in good health and CMV-seronegative.

The V gene is TRBV9, the J gene TRBJ2-7, with 8 bases aligning to TRBD2. The CDR3 has 15 residues. Trimming took 0 bases from V and 2 from J; bases not matched to a gene: 4. Germline V lookup: CDR1 SGDLS, CDR2 YYNGEE. The CDR3 sequence is CASSVGAGGAYEQYF. CDR3 DNA sequence: TGTGCCAGCAGCGTAGGGGCGGGAGGTGCCTACGAGCAGTACTTC.

This clone was counted between two and nine times. The chain employs TRBV5-1 and TRBJ2-3; D ambiguous. The V end lost 3 bases, the J end lost 5 bases, and 4 bases lay between the germline ends. This CDR3 region has 11 residues. Germline V gene lookup returns CDR1 SGHRS and CDR2 YFSETQ. In DNA form, the CDR3 reads TGCGCCAGCAGCTCCGTAGATACGCAGTATTTT. Its protein product is CASSSVDTQYF.

This chain connects TRBV2 to TRBJ2-3, with TRBD2 matching 8 bases. The V gene's germline CDR1 is SNHLY and CDR2 FYNNEI. V trimming: 3 bases; J trimming: 6 bases; junction bases outside the gene matches: 14. The CDR3 has 17 amino acids. The CDR3 protein is CASSDRGLAPTLDTQYF. The CDR3 DNA reads as TGTGCCAGCAGTGATCGAGGACTAGCTCCAACTCTTGATACGCAGTATTTT.